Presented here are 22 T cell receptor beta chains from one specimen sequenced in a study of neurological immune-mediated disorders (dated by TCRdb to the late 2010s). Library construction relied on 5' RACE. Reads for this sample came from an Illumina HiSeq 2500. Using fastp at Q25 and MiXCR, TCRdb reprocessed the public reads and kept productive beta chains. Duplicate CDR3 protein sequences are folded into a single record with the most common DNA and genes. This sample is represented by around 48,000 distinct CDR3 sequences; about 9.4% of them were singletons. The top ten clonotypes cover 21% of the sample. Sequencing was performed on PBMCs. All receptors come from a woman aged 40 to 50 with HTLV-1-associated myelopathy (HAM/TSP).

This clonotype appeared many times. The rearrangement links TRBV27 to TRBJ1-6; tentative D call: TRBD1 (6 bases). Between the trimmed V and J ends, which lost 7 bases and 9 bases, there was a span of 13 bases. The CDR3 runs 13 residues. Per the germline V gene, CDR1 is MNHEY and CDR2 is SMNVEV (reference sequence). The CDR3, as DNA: TGTGCCAGCAAGCGGGGGCTTAGTTCACCCCTCCACTTT. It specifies CASKRGLSSPLHF.

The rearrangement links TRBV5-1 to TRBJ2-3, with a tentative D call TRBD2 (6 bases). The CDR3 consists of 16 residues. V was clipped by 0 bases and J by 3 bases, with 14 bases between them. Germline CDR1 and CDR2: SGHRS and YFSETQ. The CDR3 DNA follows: TGCGCCAGCAGCTTGGCCGGGACTCCTGGGACAGATACGCAGTATTTT. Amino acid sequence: CASSLAGTPGTDTQYF.

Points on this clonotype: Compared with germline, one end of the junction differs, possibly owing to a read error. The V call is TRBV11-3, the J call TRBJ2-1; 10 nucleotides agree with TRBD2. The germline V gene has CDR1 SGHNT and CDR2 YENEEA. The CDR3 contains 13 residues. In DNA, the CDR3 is TGTGCCAGCAGCGGACTAGCGGTCAATGCGCAGTTCTTC. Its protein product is CASSGLAVNAQFF.

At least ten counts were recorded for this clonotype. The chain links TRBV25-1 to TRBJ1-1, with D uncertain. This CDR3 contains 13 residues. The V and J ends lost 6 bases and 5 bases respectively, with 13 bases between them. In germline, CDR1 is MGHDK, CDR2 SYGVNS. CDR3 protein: CASRAQGITEAFF. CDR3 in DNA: TGTGCCAGCAGAGCTCAAGGGATTACTGAAGCTTTCTTT.

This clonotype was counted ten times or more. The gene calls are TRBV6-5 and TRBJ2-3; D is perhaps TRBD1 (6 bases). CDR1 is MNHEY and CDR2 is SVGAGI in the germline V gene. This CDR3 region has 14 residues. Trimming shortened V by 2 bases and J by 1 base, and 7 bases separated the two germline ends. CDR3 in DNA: TGTGCCAGCAGTTACGAGGGGGGCACAGATACGCAGTATTTT. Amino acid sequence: CASSYEGGTDTQYF.

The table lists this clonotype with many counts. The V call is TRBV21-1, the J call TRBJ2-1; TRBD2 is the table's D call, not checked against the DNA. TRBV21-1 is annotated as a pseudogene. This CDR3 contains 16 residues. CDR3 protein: CASSNNSGGAYNEQFF. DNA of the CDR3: TGTGCCAGCAGCAACAATAGCGGGGGGGCCTACAATGAGCAGTTCTTC.

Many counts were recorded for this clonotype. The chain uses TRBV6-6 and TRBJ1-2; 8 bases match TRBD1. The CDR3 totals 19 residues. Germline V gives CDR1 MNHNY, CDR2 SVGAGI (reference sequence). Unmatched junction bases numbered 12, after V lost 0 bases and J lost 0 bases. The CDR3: CASSYSIGGRGLANYGYTF. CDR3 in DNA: TGTGCCAGCAGTTACTCGATCGGTGGCAGGGGGCTAGCTAACTATGGCTACACCTTC.

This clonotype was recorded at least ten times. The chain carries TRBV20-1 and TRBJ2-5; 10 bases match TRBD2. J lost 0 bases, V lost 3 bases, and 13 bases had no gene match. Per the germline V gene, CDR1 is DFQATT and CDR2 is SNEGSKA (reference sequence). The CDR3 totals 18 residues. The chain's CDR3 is CSASAYSGGFPYQETQYF. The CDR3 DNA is TGCAGTGCTAGTGCATATAGCGGGGGGTTCCCGTACCAAGAGACCCAGTACTTC.

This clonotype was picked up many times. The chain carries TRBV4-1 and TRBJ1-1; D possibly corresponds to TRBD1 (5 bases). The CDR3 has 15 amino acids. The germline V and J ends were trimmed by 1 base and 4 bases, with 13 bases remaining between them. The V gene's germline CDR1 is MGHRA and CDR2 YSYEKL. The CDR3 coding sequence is TGCGCCAGCAGCCAAGTGGGGGGAGGTGGCACTGAAGCTTTCTTT. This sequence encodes CASSQVGGGGTEAFF.

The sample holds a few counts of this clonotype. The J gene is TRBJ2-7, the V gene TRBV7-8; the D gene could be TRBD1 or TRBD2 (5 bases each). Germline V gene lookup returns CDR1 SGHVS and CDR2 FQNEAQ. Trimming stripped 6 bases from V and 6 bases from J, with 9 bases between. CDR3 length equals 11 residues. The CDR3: CASRGDGEQYF. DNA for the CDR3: TGTGCCAGCAGGGGGGACGGCGAGCAGTACTTC.

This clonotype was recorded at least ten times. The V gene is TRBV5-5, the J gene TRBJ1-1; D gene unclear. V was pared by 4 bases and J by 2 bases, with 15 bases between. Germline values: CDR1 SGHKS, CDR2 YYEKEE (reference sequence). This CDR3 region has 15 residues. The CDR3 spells CASSKEGKRNTEAFF. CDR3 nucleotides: TGTGCCAGCAGCAAGGAAGGGAAGCGAAACACTGAAGCTTTCTTT.

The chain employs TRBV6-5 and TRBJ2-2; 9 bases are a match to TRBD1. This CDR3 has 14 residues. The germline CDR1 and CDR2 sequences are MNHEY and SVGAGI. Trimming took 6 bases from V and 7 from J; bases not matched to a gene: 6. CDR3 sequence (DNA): TGTGCCAGCAGGACACAGGGGGCGAGCGGGGAGCTGTTTTTT. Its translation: CASRTQGASGELFF.

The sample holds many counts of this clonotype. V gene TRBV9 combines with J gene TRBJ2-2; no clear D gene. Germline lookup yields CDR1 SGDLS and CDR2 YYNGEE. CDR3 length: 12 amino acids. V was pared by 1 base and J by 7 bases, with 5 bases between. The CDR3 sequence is CASSVMIGELFF. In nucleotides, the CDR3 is TGTGCCAGCAGCGTAATGATCGGGGAGCTGTTTTTT.

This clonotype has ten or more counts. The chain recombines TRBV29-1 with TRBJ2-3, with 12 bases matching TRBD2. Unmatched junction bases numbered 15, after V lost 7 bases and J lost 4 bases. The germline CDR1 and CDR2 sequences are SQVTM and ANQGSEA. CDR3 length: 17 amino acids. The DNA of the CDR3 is TGCAGCGCAGCGGGACTAGCGGGTGTACCGGGCTCAGATACGCAGTATTTT. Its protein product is CSAAGLAGVPGSDTQYF.

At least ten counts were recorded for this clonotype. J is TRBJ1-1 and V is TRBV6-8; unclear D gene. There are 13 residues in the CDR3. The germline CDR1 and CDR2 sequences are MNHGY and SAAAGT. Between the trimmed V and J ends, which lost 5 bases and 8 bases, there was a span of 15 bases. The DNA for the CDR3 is TGTGCCAGCAGTCCCCTTGGCCCTTGGGAAGCTTTCTTT. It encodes CASSPLGPWEAFF.

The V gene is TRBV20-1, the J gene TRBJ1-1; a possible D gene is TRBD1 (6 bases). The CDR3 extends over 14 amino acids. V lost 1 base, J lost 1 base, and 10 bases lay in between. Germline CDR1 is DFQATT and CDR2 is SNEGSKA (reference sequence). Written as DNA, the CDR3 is TGCAGTGCTAGAGCCCTCAGGGGGAACACTGAAGCTTTCTTT. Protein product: CSARALRGNTEAFF.

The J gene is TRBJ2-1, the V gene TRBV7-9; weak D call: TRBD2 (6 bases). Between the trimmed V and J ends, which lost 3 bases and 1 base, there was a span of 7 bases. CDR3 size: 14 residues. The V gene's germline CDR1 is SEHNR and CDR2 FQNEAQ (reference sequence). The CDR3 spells CASSFAGSYNEQFF. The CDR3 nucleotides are TGTGCCAGCAGCTTTGCGGGGTCCTACAATGAGCAGTTCTTC.

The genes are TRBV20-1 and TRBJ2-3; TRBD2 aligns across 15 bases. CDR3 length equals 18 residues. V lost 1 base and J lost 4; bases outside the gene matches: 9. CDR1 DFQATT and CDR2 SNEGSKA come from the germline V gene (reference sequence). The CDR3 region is CSARGTSGGAPPPDTQYF. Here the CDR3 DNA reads TGCAGTGCTAGAGGGACTAGCGGGGGGGCCCCCCCTCCAGATACGCAGTATTTT.

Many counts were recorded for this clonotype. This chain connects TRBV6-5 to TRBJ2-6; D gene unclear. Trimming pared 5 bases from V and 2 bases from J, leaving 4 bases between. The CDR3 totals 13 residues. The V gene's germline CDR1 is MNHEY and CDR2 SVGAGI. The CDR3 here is CASSSPGANVLTF. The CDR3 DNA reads TGTGCCAGCAGTAGCCCTGGGGCCAACGTCCTGACTTTC.

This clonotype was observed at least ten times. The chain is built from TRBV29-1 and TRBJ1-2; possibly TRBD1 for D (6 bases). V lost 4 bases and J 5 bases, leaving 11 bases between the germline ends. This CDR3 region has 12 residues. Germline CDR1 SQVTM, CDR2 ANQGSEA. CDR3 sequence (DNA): TGCAGCGTTGGCAGTCAGGGGTATGGCTACACCTTC. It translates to CSVGSQGYGYTF.

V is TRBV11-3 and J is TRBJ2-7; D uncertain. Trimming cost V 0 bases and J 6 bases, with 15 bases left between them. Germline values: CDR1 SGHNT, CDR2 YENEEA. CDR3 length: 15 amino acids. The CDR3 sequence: CASSLDGVVMGEQYF. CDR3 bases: TGTGCCAGCAGCTTAGATGGGGTTGTTATGGGCGAGCAGTACTTC.

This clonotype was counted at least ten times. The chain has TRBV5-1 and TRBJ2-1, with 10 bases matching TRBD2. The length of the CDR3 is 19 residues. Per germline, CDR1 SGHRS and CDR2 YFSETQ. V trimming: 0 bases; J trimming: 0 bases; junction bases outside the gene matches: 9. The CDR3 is CASSLAATSGQTSYNEQFF. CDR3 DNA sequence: TGCGCCAGCAGCTTGGCCGCGACTAGCGGGCAAACCTCCTACAATGAGCAGTTCTTC.